Shown below are 25 T cell receptor beta chains from a single sample sequenced in a study of OX40 agonist ivuxolimab in advanced cancers. TCRdb's copy holds only in-frame clones and misses some; the assay was immunoSEQ multiplex PCR. The sample has some 50,000 clones, about nine tenths seen once; the top ten hold approximately 10%. This specimen consisted of CD4+ or CD8+ T cells sorted from blood, obtained in a trial of the OX40 agonist ivuxolimab. The receptor set was obtained from an adult with an advanced solid tumor such as melanoma, head and neck, liver or kidney cancer.

In its sample, this clone was seen a few times. The chain carries TRBV9 and TRBJ1-2, with TRBD1 as a possible D gene (5 bases). The CDR3 length is 13 residues. The V end was cut by 5 bases, the J end by 6 bases, with 14 bases between. Germline CDR1 reads SGDLS; CDR2 reads YYNGEE. CDR3 sequence (DNA): TGTGCCAGCAGAGATACTTCAGGGAATGGCTACACCTTC. Amino acids: CASRDTSGNGYTF. Full variable domain (missing parts from reference TRBV9 and TRBJ1-2): DSGVTQTPKHLITATGQRVTLRCSPRSGDLSVYWYQQSLDQGLQFLIQYYNGEERAKGNILERFSAQQFPDLHSELNLSSLELGDSALYFCASRDTSGNGYTFGSGTRLTVV.

The chain employs TRBV27 and TRBJ2-7; D is perhaps TRBD1 (5 bases). The length of the CDR3 is 13 residues. Trimming pared 5 bases from V and 6 bases from J, leaving 14 bases between. CDR1 MNHEY and CDR2 SMNVEV come from the germline V gene (reference sequence). The CDR3 nucleotides are TGTGCCAGCAGTCCAGGCAGGGCCCCCGAGCAGTACTTC. It encodes CASSPGRAPEQYF.

This chain connects TRBV19 to TRBJ2-1; D is ambiguous. Trimming pared 10 bases from V and 4 bases from J, leaving 14 bases between. CDR1 LNHDA and CDR2 SQIVND come from the germline V gene (reference sequence). The CDR3 is made up of 13 amino acids. Here the CDR3 reads CATRRWLYNEQFF. As DNA, the CDR3 is TGTGCCACTAGAAGATGGCTGTACAATGAGCAGTTCTTC.

This chain connects TRBV5-3 to TRBJ2-5; 9 nucleotides agree with TRBD1. TRBV5-3 is labeled an ORF, and its function is uncertain. The CDR3 totals 19 residues. After removal of 1 base from V and 3 bases from J, the junction contained 16 bases not matched to a gene. In DNA form, the CDR3 reads TGTGCCAGAAGCTTGAAACGCTCACCGGGACAGGGATCCGAAGAGACCCAGTACTTC. It is translated as CARSLKRSPGQGSEETQYF.

The V call is TRBV27, the J call TRBJ1-1, with D perhaps matching TRBD1 (6 bases). Deletions cut 2 bases from V and 0 bases from J, with 10 bases between. Germline-derived CDR1 and CDR2 are MNHEY and SMNVEV (reference sequence). There are 15 residues in the CDR3. The CDR3 reads CASSLTGTLNTEAFF. The CDR3, as DNA: TGTGCCAGCAGTTTAACAGGGACCCTGAACACTGAAGCTTTCTTT.

In this sample, this clone is medium-sized. J is TRBJ2-4 and V is TRBV5-1; a possible D gene is TRBD1 (7 bases). V dropped 7 bases and J dropped 1 base, with 15 bases sitting between them. The CDR3 contains 15 residues. Germline V gives CDR1 SGHRS, CDR2 YFSETQ. CDR3 in amino acids: CASGVGGGAKNIQYF. CDR3 nucleotide sequence: TGCGCCAGCGGGGTCGGAGGGGGCGCCAAAAACATTCAGTACTTC.

V and J are TRBV27 and TRBJ1-5; D is undetermined. Germline V gene data show CDR1 as MNHEY and CDR2 as SMNVEV (reference sequence). Trimming left V 4 bases short and J 7 bases short, with 11 bases between. The CDR3 consists of 13 residues. The CDR3 bases are TGTGCCAGCAGTTATTCCCTGCTGCAGCCCCAGCATTTT. Translating gives CASSYSLLQPQHF.

This chain connects TRBV1 to TRBJ2-3. TRBV1 is designated a pseudogene. This CDR3 is built from 16 residues. The CDR3 spells CTSSQLGVAFTDTQYF. The CDR3 DNA follows: TGCACCAGCAGCCAATTGGGGGTGGCCTTCACAGATACGCAGTATTTT.

The V gene is TRBV7-2, the J gene TRBJ2-2, with D possibly matching TRBD1 (5 bases). The CDR3 sequence is 19 residues long. Trimming took 5 bases from V and 5 from J, leaving 27 bases between them. Germline loops: CDR1 SGHTA, CDR2 FQGNSA. The CDR3: CASSPSLLRVPIATGELFF. The CDR3 DNA sequence: TGTGCCAGCAGCCCGTCGCTCCTCAGGGTCCCCATCGCAACCGGGGAGCTGTTTTTT.

V gene TRBV7-9 combines with J gene TRBJ2-3; 9 bases map to TRBD2. This CDR3 region has 16 residues. Germline values: CDR1 SEHNR, CDR2 FQNEAQ (reference sequence). V shed 4 bases, J shed 1 base, and the junction held 6 bases outside the gene matches. The CDR3 DNA sequence: TGTGCCAGCAGCTCCGTAGCGGGGGCCCGCACAGATACGCAGTATTTT. Amino acid sequence: CASSSVAGARTDTQYF.

The CDR3 DNA reads TGTGCCAGCAGCTTGGGGACAGGGGTCTATGGCTACACCTTC. The encoded protein is CASSLGTGVYGYTF. The chain has TRBV5-4 and TRBJ1-2; 9 positions match TRBD1. The CDR3 spans 14 residues. Germline trimming cut 0 bases from V and 4 bases from J; bases unmatched to any gene: 1. Germline loops: CDR1 SGHNT, CDR2 YYREEE (reference sequence).

This rearrangement joins TRBV6-5 to TRBJ1-4; TRBD1 is a possible D gene (5 bases). The CDR3 extends over 12 amino acids. Trimming pared 4 bases from V and 9 bases from J, leaving 9 bases between. Germline assignment: CDR1 MNHEY and CDR2 SVGAGI. The DNA for the CDR3 is TGTGCCAGCAGTTCCAGGGACCAAAAACTGTTTTTT. It codes for CASSSRDQKLFF.

The CDR3 DNA follows: TGTGCCAGCAGCTTAGAGCTAGCGTCTGAAAATGAGCAGTTCTTC. Its translation is CASSLELASENEQFF. The rearrangement links TRBV11-2 to TRBJ2-1; D is possibly TRBD2 (6 bases). This CDR3 is built from 15 residues. Between the trimmed V and J ends, which lost 0 bases and 7 bases, there was a span of 13 bases. Germline V lookup: CDR1 SGHAT, CDR2 FQNNGV.

This clone was detected a few times. J is TRBJ2-7 and V is TRBV28; 7 bases fit TRBD1. CDR1 is MDHEN, CDR2 SYDVKM, per germline. Trimming removed 6 bases from V and 3 bases from J; junction bases left unmatched: 8. The CDR3 extends over 14 amino acids. CDR3 nucleotide sequence: TGTGCCAGCAGCACCGGGACAGCTTACTACGAGCAGTACTTC. It encodes CASSTGTAYYEQYF.

This rearrangement joins TRBV7-8 to TRBJ2-3; the D gene is possibly TRBD1 (5 bases). Germline CDR1 SGHVS, CDR2 FQNEAQ. Trimming cost V 0 bases and J 1 base, with 5 bases left between them. CDR3 length: 14 residues. The CDR3 is CASSLAGGTDTQYF. The CDR3 DNA is TGTGCCAGCAGCTTAGCAGGGGGCACAGATACGCAGTATTTT.

The chain couples TRBV4-1 to TRBJ2-7; D might be TRBD2 (7 bases). CDR1 and CDR2 from the germline V gene are MGHRA and YSYEKL. The CDR3 runs to 14 residues. V was pared by 3 bases and J by 6 bases, with 15 bases between. The CDR3 DNA is TGCGCCAGCAGCCAGAGGGGGGGCGGTCCCGAGCAGTACTTC. This sequence encodes CASSQRGGGPEQYF.

J is TRBJ2-6 and V is TRBV27, with unresolved D. V was pared by 11 bases and J by 4 bases, with 3 bases between. In germline, CDR1 is MNHEY, CDR2 SMNVEV (reference sequence). CDR3 length: 10 residues. CDR3 sequence (DNA): TGTGCCGCCGGGGCCAACGTCCTGACTTTC. Encoded protein: CAAGANVLTF.

This clone showed up many times. This chain joins TRBV28 and TRBJ1-4, with 7 bases matching TRBD1. Germline V gives CDR1 MDHEN, CDR2 SYDVKM. The V gene end was trimmed by 5 bases and the J gene end by 0 bases; junction bases not matched to a gene: 9. This CDR3 has 17 residues. For the CDR3, the DNA is TGTGCCAGCAGTCCCAGGGGACAGCCAGCAACTAATGAAAAACTGTTTTTT. Translation gives CASSPRGQPATNEKLFF.

In this sample, this clone turned up a few times. The sample contains more than one DNA sequence encoding this CDR3. The chain is built from TRBV5-6 and TRBJ1-4; D call uncertain. From germline, CDR1 is SGHDT and CDR2 YYEEEE. Trimming removed 1 base at V and 0 bases at J, with 4 bases between. This CDR3 region has 14 residues. CDR3 sequence: CASSLIATNEKLFF. In DNA, the CDR3 is TGTGCCAGCAGCTTGATCGCAACTAATGAAAAACTGTTTTTT.

The chain uses TRBV28 and TRBJ2-7; possibly TRBD2 for D (5 bases). This CDR3 contains 16 residues. CDR1 MDHEN and CDR2 SYDVKM come from the germline V gene. V was pared by 6 bases and J by 6 bases, with 24 bases between. The CDR3 region is CASSGDQLTSRGEQYF. The DNA for the CDR3 is TGTGCCAGCAGCGGAGACCAATTGACCTCCCGGGGCGAGCAGTACTTC.

Comments on this clone: Other DNA sequences from this sample encode an identical CDR3 as well. V gene TRBV9 combines with J gene TRBJ2-5, with 8 bases identical to TRBD2. Germline-derived CDR1 and CDR2 are SGDLS and YYNGEE. This CDR3 comprises 21 residues. Germline trimming cut 1 base from V and 3 bases from J; bases unmatched to any gene: 23. The CDR3 DNA sequence: TGTGCCAGCAGCGTACCGACTTCTGACCTCCCCAGTACTAGCGGTGAAGAGACCCAGTACTTC. Translation gives CASSVPTSDLPSTSGEETQYF.

The chain uses TRBV4-1 and TRBJ2-7; a weak D match, TRBD2 (6 bases). CDR1 and CDR2 from the germline V gene are MGHRA and YSYEKL. The V gene lost 0 bases and the J gene lost 1 base, with 19 bases spanning the gap. The CDR3 is 18 amino acids. In DNA, the CDR3 is TGCGCCAGCAGCCAAGATCCCAGCGGGCAAATACTTTCCTACGAGCAGTACTTC. This sequence encodes CASSQDPSGQILSYEQYF.

V usage is TRBV12-5 and J usage is TRBJ2-1, with D unclear. CDR1 and CDR2 from the germline V gene are LGHNT and FRNRAP. The germline V and J ends were trimmed by 5 bases and 7 bases, with 6 bases remaining between them. The CDR3 extends over 11 amino acids. The CDR3 spells CASGVGNEQFF. The CDR3 nucleotides are TGTGCTAGTGGTGTGGGGAATGAGCAGTTCTTC.

CDR3 nucleotide sequence: TGTGCCAGCAGCGGTGACAGCAAGACCCAGTACTTC. Translated, it gives CASSGDSKTQYF. The rearrangement joins TRBV9 to TRBJ2-5, with a tentative D call TRBD1 (5 bases). CDR1 SGDLS and CDR2 YYNGEE come from the germline V gene. V was shortened by 3 bases and J by 6 bases, with 9 bases between the two germline ends. The CDR3 runs 12 residues.

The rearrangement links TRBV29-1 to TRBJ2-5; the D gene is possibly TRBD2 (6 bases). The CDR3 is made up of 12 amino acids. Per germline, CDR1 SQVTM and CDR2 ANQGSEA. V was trimmed by 5 bases and J by 1 base, leaving 8 bases between them. The CDR3 loop reads CSVRTTQETQYF. CDR3 nucleotide sequence: TGCAGCGTTAGGACTACCCAAGAGACCCAGTACTTC.